This record covers a single T cell receptor (beta chain). Antigen unknown. This specimen belongs to a study of OX40 agonist ivuxolimab in advanced cancers. About the research overall: Patients were treated with ivuxolimab, an agonistic anti-OX40 (CD134) antibody. Six ivuxolimab dose levels, 0.01 to 10 mg/kg, were given intravenously every 2 weeks. Study-wide results and caveats: Low normalized T-cell clonal expansion was also seen in some nonresponders.

V was pared by 4 bases and J by 4 bases, with 6 bases of the junction left unmatched. The CDR3 has 15 residues. Germline V gene lookup returns CDR1 SGHRS and CDR2 YFSETQ. Sequenced by immunoSEQ multiplex PCR; TCRdb stores in-frame clones only, minus some. The data hold tens of thousands of clones, with roughly 80% observed a single time. The chain employs TRBV5-1 and TRBJ2-1, with 9 bases aligning to TRBD2. This specimen was CD4+ or CD8+ T cells sorted from blood, taken in a trial of the OX40 agonist ivuxolimab. The clonotype comes from an adult with an advanced solid tumor such as melanoma, head and neck, liver or kidney cancer. CDR3 residues: CASSDRLADYNEQFF. CDR3 nucleotides: TGCGCCAGCAGCGATAGACTAGCGGATTACAATGAGCAGTTCTTC.